These T cell receptor beta chains were read from a single sample in a study of blood T cell repertoires in COVID-19. This table comes from immunoSEQ multiplex PCR, and its TCRdb copy is limited to in-frame clones, with some not included. This sample has 200,000 to 250,000 clones, with approximately 90% found just once. Sequencing was carried out using peripheral blood. These receptors were collected from a man aged 25 to 40 who had recovered from COVID-19. Both conserved end residues are part of each CDR3. D genes are given only for firm matches. Clone size is shown for a subset of rows, as once, few, many or a class of expanded clone.

V: TRBV7-2; size: NA; J: TRBJ2-1; D: TRBD2; DNA: TGTGCCAGCAGCTTAGCACTAGCGGGGGGCTCATCCTACAATGAGCAGTTCTTC; CDR3: CASSLALAGGSSYNEQFF
V: TRBV6-4; size: NA; J: TRBJ1-5; D: NA; DNA: TGTGCCAGCAGTGAAATACAGGGAATGAATCAGCCCCAGCATTTT; CDR3: CASSEIQGMNQPQHF
V: TRBV10-3; size: NA; J: TRBJ2-2; D: NA; DNA: TGTGCCATCAGTGACAGGGAGAACACCGGGGAGCTGTTTTTT; CDR3: CAISDRENTGELFF
V: TRBV5-1; size: NA; J: TRBJ2-7; D: TRBD2; DNA: TGCGCCAGCAGCCCACCTCGACTAGCGCTGGCCGAGCAGTACTTC; CDR3: CASSPPRLALAEQYF
V: TRBV3-1/TRBV3-2; size: NA; J: TRBJ1-1; D: NA; DNA: TGTGCCAGCAGCCCTTCCGGAGGTAACACTGAAGCTTTCTTT; CDR3: CASSPSGGNTEAFF
V: TRBV11-2; size: NA; J: TRBJ2-5; D: NA; DNA: TGTGCCAGCAGCTTAGGTCTGGCAGGGCCTGGGGAGACCCAGTACTTC; CDR3: CASSLGLAGPGETQYF
V: TRBV5-6; size: NA; J: TRBJ1-5; D: TRBD1; DNA: TGTGCCAGCAGCGCGAATTACAGGGGTAGCAATCAGCCCCAGCATTTT; CDR3: CASSANYRGSNQPQHF
V: TRBV5-1; size: NA; J: TRBJ2-3; D: TRBD2; DNA: TGCGCCAGCAGCCCCCACCGGGAGGGCACAGATACGCAGTATTTT; CDR3: CASSPHREGTDTQYF
V: TRBV27; size: NA; J: TRBJ1-2; D: NA; DNA: TGTGCCAGCAGTTTAGGCGGCCAGACCTATGGCTACACCTTC; CDR3: CASSLGGQTYGYTF
V: TRBV6-6; size: NA; J: TRBJ1-2; D: TRBD1; DNA: TGTGCCAGCAGTTACCGACAGGGCGGCGGCTACACCTTC; CDR3: CASSYRQGGGYTF
V: TRBV6-6; size: NA; J: TRBJ2-7; D: TRBD2; DNA: TGTGCCAGCAGCCACCCACCCAGCGGGGTTACCTACGAGCAGTACTTC; CDR3: CASSHPPSGVTYEQYF
V: TRBV6-5; size: NA; J: TRBJ2-7; D: NA; DNA: TGTGCCAGCAGTTACAAGGGGCCCTACGAGCAGTACTTC; CDR3: CASSYKGPYEQYF
V: TRBV24-1; size: NA; J: TRBJ2-2; D: NA; DNA: TGTGCCACCCTAGTCAGGGGGAACACCGGGGAGCTGTTTTTT; CDR3: CATLVRGNTGELFF
V: TRBV5-1; size: NA; J: TRBJ2-4; D: NA; DNA: TGCGCCAGCAGCTTGGCCAGGACATACGAAAACATTCAGTACTTC; CDR3: CASSLARTYENIQYF
V: TRBV6-2/TRBV6-3; size: NA; J: TRBJ1-3; D: NA; DNA: TGTGCCAGCAGTTACTTACGCCGCCAGGGCTCTGGAAACACCATATATTTT; CDR3: CASSYLRRQGSGNTIYF
V: TRBV2; size: NA; J: TRBJ1-1; D: NA; DNA: TGTGCCGAAGAAACAGGGTCCCCCACTGAAGCTTTCTTT; CDR3: CAEETGSPTEAFF
V: TRBV4-1; size: NA; J: TRBJ1-5; D: NA; DNA: TGCGCCAGCAGCCCGGTTGAAATTAGCAATCAGCCCCAGCATTTT; CDR3: CASSPVEISNQPQHF
V: TRBV5-1; size: few; J: TRBJ1-6; D: NA; DNA: TGCGCCAGCAGCACTTGGTATGGACAAGGAAGGGATTCACCCCTCCACTTT; CDR3: CASSTWYGQGRDSPLHF
V: TRBV6-2/TRBV6-3; size: NA; J: TRBJ2-5; D: NA; DNA: TGTGCCAGCAGCTCCGAAGAGACCCAGTACTTC; CDR3: CASSSEETQYF
V: TRBV5-6; size: few; J: TRBJ2-7; D: TRBD2; DNA: TGTGCCAGCAGCTTGTTCGTAGCGGGTGTACACGAGCAGTACTTC; CDR3: CASSLFVAGVHEQYF
V: TRBV6-5; size: NA; J: TRBJ1-4; D: TRBD1; DNA: TGTGCCAGTGGGACAGGGTGGGAAAAACTGTTTTTT; CDR3: CASGTGWEKLFF
V: TRBV5-6; size: NA; J: TRBJ2-7; D: TRBD2; DNA: TGTGCCAGCAGTCGGACTAGCGTGCCACTAAGGGACGAGCAGTACTTC; CDR3: CASSRTSVPLRDEQYF
V: TRBV18; size: NA; J: TRBJ1-5; D: NA; DNA: TGTGCCAGCTCACCACTGGCGGATCAGCCCCAGCATTTT; CDR3: CASSPLADQPQHF
V: TRBV19; size: NA; J: TRBJ1-4; D: NA; DNA: TGTGCCAGTGAGGCGGGAATAGGCCATGAAAAACTGTTTTTT; CDR3: CASEAGIGHEKLFF
V: TRBV12-2; size: NA; J: TRBJ2-6; D: NA; DNA: TGTGCAAGTCGCTTTTTGAGTAGGGGCCGCTCTGGGGCCAACGTCCTGACTTTC; CDR3: CASRFLSRGRSGANVLTF
V: TRBV27; size: NA; J: TRBJ1-1; D: NA; DNA: TGTGCCAGCAGGGAGAGGAACACTGAAGCTTTCTTT; CDR3: CASRERNTEAFF
V: TRBV7-8; size: NA; J: TRBJ1-4; D: NA; DNA: TGTGCCAGCAGCTTAGGAAGGCAGGGAAAACTGTTTTTT; CDR3: CASSLGRQGKLFF
V: TRBV29-1; size: NA; J: TRBJ2-6; D: NA; DNA: TGCAGCGGAGGGAACGGGGCCAACGTCCTGACTTTC; CDR3: CSGGNGANVLTF
V: TRBV29-1; size: NA; J: TRBJ1-1; D: TRBD1; DNA: TGCAGCGTAGGGACAGACATGAACACTGAAGCTTTCTTT; CDR3: CSVGTDMNTEAFF
V: TRBV24-1; size: NA; J: TRBJ1-1; D: TRBD1; DNA: TGTGCCACCAGTGACACGGGACAGGGTTGGGGTGAAGCTTTCTTT; CDR3: CATSDTGQGWGEAFF
V: TRBV25-1; size: NA; J: TRBJ1-2; D: TRBD1; DNA: TGTGCCAGCAGTGAAATAGCCAGGGGGCTGAATGGCTACACCTTC; CDR3: CASSEIARGLNGYTF
V: TRBV6-5; size: NA; J: TRBJ1-4; D: NA; DNA: TGTGCCAGCAGGCTCAGGGCAGCTGAAAAACTGTTTTTT; CDR3: CASRLRAAEKLFF
V: TRBV19; size: NA; J: TRBJ1-5; D: NA; DNA: TGTGCCAGTAGTATAGATCTTTGGACAATACTATTAAATCAGCCCCAGCATTTT; CDR3: CASSIDLWTILLNQPQHF
V: TRBV4-2; size: NA; J: TRBJ2-2; D: TRBD2; DNA: TGTGCCAGCAGCCAACAGTTCCCGACTAGCGGGGTATGGACCGGGGAGCTGTTTTTT; CDR3: CASSQQFPTSGVWTGELFF
V: TRBV30; size: NA; J: TRBJ2-7; D: TRBD1; DNA: TGTGCCTGGACCAGACCAGGGACAGGGCACTCCTACGAGCAGTACTTC; CDR3: CAWTRPGTGHSYEQYF